This TCR beta chain was retrieved from a study of cytomegalovirus exposure and HLA in healthy donors. In regard to this clone: Its specificity is unknown.

Findings and limits, study-wide: CMV serostatus was the sole immune exposure data available.

The CDR3 runs to 15 residues. With 1 base removed from V and 3 bases from J, the gap between germline ends came to 13 bases. The germline gives CDR1 MGHRA, CDR2 YSYEKL. It was with 60 Vbeta and 13 Jbeta primers that the PCR ran. Assay used: immunoSEQ multiplex PCR; TCRdb lists only in-frame clones, some missing. The sample carries nearly 200,000 clones, over 65% recorded once. The sample comprised PBMCs. This TCR came from a boy younger than 10 in good health and CMV-seronegative. This chain joins TRBV4-1 and TRBJ2-7; no firm D call. CDR3 residues: CASSQGATRYYEQYF. Written as DNA, the CDR3 is TGCGCCAGCAGCCAAGGGGCCACCCGATACTACGAGCAGTACTTC.